This T cell receptor (beta chain) was identified during a study of OX40 agonist ivuxolimab in advanced cancers. Study context: Enrolled patients in dose escalation had cancers that were hepatocellular carcinoma, melanoma, renal cell or head and neck cancer.

Assay used: immunoSEQ multiplex PCR; TCRdb lists only in-frame clones, some missing. The data contain 10,000 to 15,000 clones, roughly three quarters of them singletons. Sample: CD4+ or CD8+ T cells sorted from blood, taken in a trial of the OX40 agonist ivuxolimab. This TCR was recovered from an adult with an advanced solid tumor such as melanoma, head and neck, liver or kidney cancer.

CDR3 sequence reads: CASSQAGLNTEAFF. The CDR3 DNA follows: TGCGCCAGCAGCCAAGCTGGCCTGAACACTGAAGCTTTCTTT. The gene calls are TRBV4-3 and TRBJ1-1; D ambiguous. The germline V and J ends were trimmed by 1 base and 0 bases, with 6 bases remaining between them. Germline V gene data show CDR1 as LGHNA and CDR2 as YSLEER. This CDR3 contains 14 residues.